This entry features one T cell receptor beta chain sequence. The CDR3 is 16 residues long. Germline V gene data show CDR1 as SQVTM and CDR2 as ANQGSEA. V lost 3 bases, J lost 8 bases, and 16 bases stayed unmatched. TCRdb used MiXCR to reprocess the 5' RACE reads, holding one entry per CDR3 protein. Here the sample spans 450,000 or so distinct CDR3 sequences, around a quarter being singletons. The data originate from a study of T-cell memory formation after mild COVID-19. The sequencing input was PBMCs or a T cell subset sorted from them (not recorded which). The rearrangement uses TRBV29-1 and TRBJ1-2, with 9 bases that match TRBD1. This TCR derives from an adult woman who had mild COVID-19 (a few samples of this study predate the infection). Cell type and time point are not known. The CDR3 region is CSVDTGRQGDLRGYTF. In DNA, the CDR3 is TGCAGCGTTGATACGGGTAGACAGGGGGATTTGAGGGGCTACACCTTC.